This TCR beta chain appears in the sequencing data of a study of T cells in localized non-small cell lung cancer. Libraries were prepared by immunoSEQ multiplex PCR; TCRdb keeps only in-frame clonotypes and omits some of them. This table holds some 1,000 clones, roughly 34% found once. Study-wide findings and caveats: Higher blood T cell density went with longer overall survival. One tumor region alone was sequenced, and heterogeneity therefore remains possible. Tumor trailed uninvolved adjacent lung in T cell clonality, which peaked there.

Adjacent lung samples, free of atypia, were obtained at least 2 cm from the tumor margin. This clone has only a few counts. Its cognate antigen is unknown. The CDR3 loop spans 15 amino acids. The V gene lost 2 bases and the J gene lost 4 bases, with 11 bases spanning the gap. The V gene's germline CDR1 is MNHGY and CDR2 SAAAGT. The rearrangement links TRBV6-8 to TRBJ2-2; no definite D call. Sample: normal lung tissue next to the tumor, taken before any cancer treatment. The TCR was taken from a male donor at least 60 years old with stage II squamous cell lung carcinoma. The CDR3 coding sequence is TGTGCCAGCAGTTACCAGGCCGCCATCACCGGGGAGCTGTTTTTT. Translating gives CASSYQAAITGELFF.